Listed here are 27 T cell receptor beta chains from one sample, sequenced in a study of Ad26.COV2.S vaccination and SARS-CoV-2 variants. Treatment: around 19 received Ad26.COV2.S at low or high dose, single or two shots; about 5 received placebo; per-sample allocation not given. The study sampled participants on day 63 after the first vaccine or placebo injection. Measured with immunoSEQ multiplex PCR; TCRdb has only the in-frame clones, and not every one. The sample yields 350,000 to 400,000 clones, roughly nine tenths seen once. This specimen was peripheral blood, taken in a trial of Ad26.COV2.S vaccine versus placebo. The receptors were gathered from a person between 18 and 65 years old who received the Ad26.COV2.S COVID-19 vaccine or a placebo.

The rearrangement joins TRBV5-1 to TRBJ1-2; TRBD1 aligns across 10 bases. Losses at the gene ends were 4 bases for V and 7 bases for J; bases not matched to a gene: 7. The V gene's germline CDR1 is SGHRS and CDR2 YFSETQ. The CDR3 covers 14 residues. The CDR3 DNA is TGCGCCAGCAGCACCGGGACAGGGGAGGGTGGCTACACCTTC. It specifies CASSTGTGEGGYTF.

The J gene is TRBJ2-3, the V gene TRBV5-4, with 8 bases identical to TRBD1. Losses at the gene ends were 4 bases for V and 5 bases for J; bases not matched to a gene: 12. The germline CDR1 and CDR2 sequences are SGHNT and YYREEE (reference sequence). This CDR3 is 16 amino acids long. In nucleotides, the CDR3 is TGTGCCAGCAGCAAGGAGGGCGCGACAGGGGTAGATACGCAGTATTTT. This sequence encodes CASSKEGATGVDTQYF.

This clone was seen only once. The chain carries TRBV5-1 and TRBJ2-1, with D perhaps matching TRBD1 or TRBD2 (5 bases each). Trimming took off 4 bases at V and 2 bases at J, with 16 bases between the two ends. Germline V gene lookup returns CDR1 SGHRS and CDR2 YFSETQ. The CDR3 length is 16 residues. The CDR3 nucleotides read TGCGCCAGCAGCATGGGACCCCAGACAGCCTACAATGAGCAGTTCTTC. Translated: CASSMGPQTAYNEQFF.

This chain joins TRBV27 and TRBJ1-2; D unclear. CDR1 and CDR2 from the germline V gene are MNHEY and SMNVEV (reference sequence). V lost 5 bases, J lost 7 bases, and 14 bases lay in between. CDR3 length equals 13 residues. The CDR3 loop reads CASSRSQYGGYTF. The CDR3 DNA reads as TGTGCCAGCAGTCGCTCCCAGTACGGTGGCTACACCTTC.

DNA of the CDR3: TGTGCCAGCAGCTTATATGAGTCCTACGAGCAGTACTTC. Its protein product is CASSLYESYEQYF. The genes are TRBV5-5 and TRBJ2-7; D is unresolved. Germline loops: CDR1 SGHKS, CDR2 YYEKEE (reference sequence). The CDR3 spans 13 residues. The germline V and J ends were trimmed by 2 bases and 1 base, with 7 bases remaining between them.

This clone occurred a few times. A junction boundary mismatches the germline segment, possibly from a read error. The chain uses TRBV7-7 and TRBJ1-2; D gene ambiguous. This CDR3 is built from 13 residues. Germline assignment: CDR1 SSHAT and CDR2 FNYEAQ (reference sequence). CDR3: CASSLERSYGYTF. For the CDR3, the DNA is TGTGCTAGCAGCTTAGAACGGAGCTATGGCTACACCTTC.

The V call is TRBV30, the J call TRBJ2-2; D not resolved. The CDR3 consists of 13 residues. V was clipped by 2 bases and J by 3 bases, with 7 bases between them. Germline-derived CDR1 and CDR2 are GTSNPN and SVGIG (reference sequence). The CDR3, as DNA: TGTGCCTGGAGTCAAGGGTACACCGGGGAGCTGTTTTTT. Translated, it gives CAWSQGYTGELFF.

V is TRBV6-1 and J is TRBJ2-7; unclear D gene. V lost 3 bases to trimming and J lost 2 bases, with 8 bases between them. Germline CDR1 reads MNHNS; CDR2 reads SASEGT. The CDR3 is made up of 13 amino acids. This chain's CDR3 is CASSEVRPYEQYF. The CDR3, as DNA: TGTGCCAGCAGTGAGGTGCGGCCCTACGAGCAGTACTTC.

The chain uses TRBV4-1 and TRBJ1-2; 12 nucleotides line up with TRBD1. The CDR3 is 16 amino acids. V was clipped by 2 bases and J by 3 bases; unmatched bases: 4. Germline V gene sequence: CDR1 MGHRA, CDR2 YSYEKL. CDR3 sequence reads: CASSQPGQGAHYGYTF. CDR3 DNA: TGCGCCAGCAGCCAACCGGGACAGGGGGCTCACTATGGCTACACCTTC.

This clone was observed a single time. The rearrangement joins TRBV7-9 to TRBJ2-5; D not certain. Germline CDR1 SEHNR, CDR2 FQNEAQ (reference sequence). The CDR3 has 13 amino acids. Trimming pared 5 bases from V and 5 bases from J, leaving 12 bases between. The CDR3 DNA sequence: TGTGCCAGCAGCCCAGATGGGTCGGAGACCCAGTACTTC. Its protein product is CASSPDGSETQYF.

V and J are TRBV29-1 and TRBJ1-1; unclear D gene. The V and J ends lost 6 bases and 8 bases respectively, with 10 bases between them. From germline, CDR1 is SQVTM and CDR2 ANQGSEA. The CDR3 runs to 10 residues. CDR3 region: CSVSQVEAFF. The CDR3 DNA sequence: TGCAGCGTCTCCCAGGTGGAAGCTTTCTTT.

This sequence joins TRBV6-2 or TRBV6-3 and TRBJ2-7, with a weak D call TRBD2 (6 bases). The germline V gene has CDR1 MNHEY and CDR2 SVGEGT. The length of the CDR3 is 13 residues. Trimming cost V 5 bases and J 0 bases, with 8 bases left between them. Written as DNA, the CDR3 is TGTGCCAGCAGTACGGACTACTCCTACGAGCAGTACTTC. This codes for CASSTDYSYEQYF.

This chain connects TRBV5-1 to TRBJ2-2, with D possibly TRBD1 on 6 matching bases. V was cut by 7 bases and J by 3 bases, with 13 bases left in between. Looked up from germline, CDR1 is SGHRS and CDR2 is YFSETQ. CDR3 size: 14 residues. The CDR3 protein is CASRRTVDTGELFF. The DNA of the CDR3 is TGCGCCAGCCGTCGGACAGTTGACACCGGGGAGCTGTTTTTT.

The V and J genes are TRBV29-1 and TRBJ2-2, with TRBD1 identical over 8 bases. This CDR3 has 14 amino acids. V lost 7 bases to trimming and J lost 5 bases; unmatched junction nucleotides: 9. Germline loops: CDR1 SQVTM, CDR2 ANQGSEA. The CDR3 loop is CSANQQGVTGELFF. The CDR3 DNA reads as TGCAGCGCGAACCAACAGGGGGTGACCGGGGAGCTGTTTTTT.

This clone has a handful of counts. This chain connects TRBV19 to TRBJ1-2, with D perhaps matching TRBD1 (6 bases). This CDR3 contains 14 residues. Trimming removed 6 bases from V and 0 bases from J, with 11 bases in between. From germline, CDR1 is LNHDA and CDR2 SQIVND (reference sequence). CDR3 amino acids: CASRDRPPNYGYTF. Written as DNA, the CDR3 is TGTGCCAGTAGGGACAGACCACCTAACTATGGCTACACCTTC. Filled out from reference TRBV19 and TRBJ1-2, the complete variable domain reads DGGITQSPKYLFRKEGQNVTLSCEQNLNHDAMYWYRQDPGQGLRLIYYSQIVNDFQKGDIAEGYSVSREKKESFPLTVTSAQKNPTAFYLCASRDRPPNYGYTFGSGTRLTVV.

This chain joins TRBV2 and TRBJ1-2; unclear D gene. The CDR3 length is 12 residues. Per the germline V gene, CDR1 is SNHLY and CDR2 is FYNNEI. V was pared by 4 bases and J by 5 bases, with 8 bases between. The CDR3 is CASSGEDYGYTF. The DNA for the CDR3 is TGTGCCAGCAGTGGGGAGGATTATGGCTACACCTTC.

V usage is TRBV5-6 and J usage is TRBJ2-1; 10 bases map to TRBD2. The trim removed 1 base at V and 10 bases at J, leaving 2 bases unmatched. The length of the CDR3 is 13 residues. Germline lookup yields CDR1 SGHDT and CDR2 YYEEEE. The DNA of the CDR3 is TGTGCCAGCAGCTTGACGGGACTAGCGGAGCAGTTCTTC. As protein: CASSLTGLAEQFF.

The rearrangement joins TRBV6-4 to TRBJ1-2; 8 nucleotides match TRBD1. The J segment lost 5 bases and the V segment lost 0 bases, leaving 2 bases of the junction unmatched. Per the germline V gene, CDR1 is MRHNA and CDR2 is SNTAGT. The CDR3 spans 14 residues. This chain's CDR3 is CASSDSGQAYGYTF. CDR3 bases: TGTGCCAGCAGTGACTCGGGACAGGCATATGGCTACACCTTC.

The chain uses TRBV5-4 and TRBJ2-5; no reliable D call. This CDR3 spans 9 amino acids. Trimming removed 7 bases at V and 4 bases at J, with 2 bases between. Germline CDR1 reads SGHNT; CDR2 reads YYREEE (reference sequence). The CDR3, as DNA: TGTGCCAGCGGAGAGACCCAGTACTTC. The encoded protein is CASGETQYF.

The chain couples TRBV27 to TRBJ2-7; the D gene is possibly TRBD1 (6 bases). This CDR3 has 14 residues. The germline V gene has CDR1 MNHEY and CDR2 SMNVEV (reference sequence). With 5 bases removed from V and 4 bases from J, the gap between germline ends came to 15 bases. CDR3 sequence reads: CASSPNDRIYEQYF. For the CDR3, the DNA is TGTGCCAGCAGTCCAAACGACAGGATTTACGAGCAGTACTTC.

The V gene is TRBV10-3, the J gene TRBJ1-2, with D maybe TRBD1 (5 bases). CDR1 is ENHRY and CDR2 is SYGVKD in the germline V gene. There are 12 residues in the CDR3. The V end lost 4 bases, the J end lost 8 bases, and 11 bases lay between the germline ends. The CDR3 spells CAISVGPEGYTF. For the CDR3, the DNA is TGTGCCATCAGTGTGGGGCCGGAAGGCTACACCTTC.

This clone was recorded a few times. The chain uses TRBV28 and TRBJ1-6; D is perhaps TRBD1 (5 bases). This CDR3 has 14 amino acids. Germline-derived CDR1 and CDR2 are MDHEN and SYDVKM. Deletions cut 7 bases from V and 7 bases from J, with 14 bases between. CDR3 DNA sequence: TGTGCCAGCAACCCGCCGGGGGTCAATTCACCCCTCCACTTT. Translating gives CASNPPGVNSPLHF.

The chain carries TRBV19 and TRBJ1-1; the D gene is possibly TRBD1 (6 bases). The CDR3 extends over 14 amino acids. V dropped 5 bases and J dropped 1 base, with 11 bases sitting between them. CDR1 and CDR2 from the germline V gene are LNHDA and SQIVND (reference sequence). The CDR3 nucleotides are TGTGCCAGTAGTCCTGCAGGGGAGAACACTGAAGCTTTCTTT. Its protein is CASSPAGENTEAFF.

This chain links TRBV9 with TRBJ2-6; maybe TRBD2 (5 bases). Germline CDR1 SGDLS, CDR2 YYNGEE. Trimming took off 2 bases at V and 2 bases at J, with 8 bases between the two ends. The CDR3 has 15 residues. CDR3 nucleotides: TGTGCCAGCAGCGTGACGGGGACTGGGGCCAACGTCCTGACTTTC. It specifies CASSVTGTGANVLTF. The full variable domain, rest sourced from reference TRBV9 and TRBJ2-6, is DSGVTQTPKHLITATGQRVTLRCSPRSGDLSVYWYQQSLDQGLQFLIQYYNGEERAKGNILERFSAQQFPDLHSELNLSSLELGDSALYFCASSVTGTGANVLTFGAGSRLTVL.

The genes are TRBV11-3 and TRBJ2-2; D is unresolved. This CDR3 region has 12 residues. Trimming cost V 5 bases and J 6 bases, with 7 bases left between them. Germline lookup yields CDR1 SGHNT and CDR2 YENEEA. CDR3 amino acids: CASSPSAGELFF. The CDR3 DNA reads as TGTGCCAGCAGCCCCTCGGCCGGGGAGCTGTTTTTT.

The rearrangement joins TRBV9 to TRBJ1-2; D gene ambiguous. CDR1 and CDR2 (germline): SGDLS, YYNGEE. The germline V and J ends were trimmed by 6 bases and 4 bases, with 13 bases remaining between them. The CDR3 loop spans 13 amino acids. The CDR3 protein is CASKSAGPYGYTF. The CDR3 DNA follows: TGTGCCAGCAAGTCGGCAGGCCCCTATGGCTACACCTTC.

CDR3: CASSLYGQGAKNIQYF. CDR3 sequence (DNA): TGTGCCAGCAGCTTATATGGACAGGGGGCCAAAAACATTCAGTACTTC. The V and J genes are TRBV7-2 and TRBJ2-4; 9 nucleotides align to TRBD1. Germline values: CDR1 SGHTA, CDR2 FQGNSA. Trimming cost V 2 bases and J 1 base; bases outside gene matches: 3. The CDR3 runs 16 residues.